This is a list of T cell receptor beta chains from one sample in a study of blood T cell repertoires in COVID-19. Profiled with immunoSEQ multiplex PCR; TCRdb holds only in-frame clones, not every one. Found here are 130,000 to 150,000 clones, 85% to 90% of them singletons; the top ten hold about 1.2%. Input material: PBMCs or T cells enriched from blood (not recorded which). Source of these receptors: a woman under 40 with acute COVID-19. Both conserved end residues are part of each CDR3. D genes are given only for firm matches. Only part of the rows carry a size: once, few, many, or a class if the clone is expanded.

V	size	J	D	CDR3
TRBV11-2	.	TRBJ2-1	TRBD1	CASSSYRGPKTGNNEQFF
TRBV7-2	.	TRBJ1-1	.	CASSPNPADSEAFF
TRBV27	.	TRBJ1-5	TRBD1	CASSSQGRSNQPQHF
TRBV6-1	.	TRBJ2-7	.	CASSELVPTPEQYF
TRBV9	once	TRBJ1-1	.	CASSSPDGIEAFF
TRBV5-1	.	TRBJ1-1	.	CASSWGDSTTPTEAFF
TRBV18	.	TRBJ1-3	.	CASSPPGIQGPGNTIYF
TRBV13	.	TRBJ2-7	.	CASSFYPGQNIFYEQYF
TRBV28	.	TRBJ2-5	TRBD2	CASCGGVRETQYF
TRBV27	.	TRBJ2-7	.	CASSRGLGTDSYEQYF
TRBV7-2	once	TRBJ1-6	TRBD1	CASSPGTGWNSPLHF
TRBV4-3	.	TRBJ2-7	TRBD2	CASSQERILAGGGTYEQYF
TRBV5-8	.	TRBJ1-5	.	CASGPRGSNQPQHF
TRBV2	.	TRBJ1-2	.	CASSSGQPNYGYTF
TRBV28	many	TRBJ2-5	.	CASSFVADQETQYF
TRBV9	.	TRBJ2-7	TRBD2	CASSVDVGTSGTYEQYF
TRBV6-5	few	TRBJ1-2	.	CASSYSGVGDLYGYTF
TRBV5-1	.	TRBJ2-1	TRBD1	CASSGTQGATNNEQFF
TRBV7-2	.	TRBJ2-6	.	CASSLAQRAGANVLTF
TRBV5-1	.	TRBJ2-3	.	CASSPRGAADTQYF
TRBV24-1	.	TRBJ2-1	.	CATSDLGGGARHEQFF
TRBV6-2/TRBV6-3	.	TRBJ2-2	TRBD2	CASSYSPGGAGELFF
TRBV28	.	TRBJ2-7	TRBD1	CASSSPGQGYEQYF
TRBV21-1	.	TRBJ2-1	.	CASSKVVKGGVNPSSYNEQFF
TRBV10-2	.	TRBJ2-7	TRBD1	CASSPGQGGYYEQYF
TRBV24-1	.	TRBJ1-1	.	CATSDTTTGNTEAFF
TRBV11-2	.	TRBJ2-5	TRBD2	CASSSLAGGGETQYF
TRBV5-1	.	TRBJ1-2	TRBD1	CASSGGQSYTF
TRBV2	.	TRBJ2-1	TRBD1	CASSVTGDLREQFF
TRBV20-1	.	TRBJ2-3	.	CSVARSTQYF
TRBV9	once	TRBJ2-3	TRBD1	CASSKRTGAISTDTQYF